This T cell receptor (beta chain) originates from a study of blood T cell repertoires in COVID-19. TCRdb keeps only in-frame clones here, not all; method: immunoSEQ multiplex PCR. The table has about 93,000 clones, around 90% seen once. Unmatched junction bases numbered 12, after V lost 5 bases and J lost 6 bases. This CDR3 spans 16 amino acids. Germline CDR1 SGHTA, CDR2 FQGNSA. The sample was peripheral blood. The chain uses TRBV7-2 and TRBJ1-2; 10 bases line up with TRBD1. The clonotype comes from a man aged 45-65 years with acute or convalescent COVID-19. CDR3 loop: CASSARTGGVSNGYTF. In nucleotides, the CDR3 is TGTGCCAGCAGCGCCAGGACAGGGGGTGTGTCGAATGGCTACACCTTC. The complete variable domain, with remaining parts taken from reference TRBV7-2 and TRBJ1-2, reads GAGVSQSPSNKVTEKGKDVELRCDPISGHTALYWYRQSLGQGLEFLIYFQGNSAPDKSGLPSDRFSAERTGGSVSTLTIQRTQQEDSAVYLCASSARTGGVSNGYTFGSGTRLTVV.